This note documents a single TCR beta chain sequence. These data are taken from a study of blood T cell repertoires in COVID-19. Study in general: Whether acute or convalescent, the COVID-19 samples came from the United States, Italy and Spain. Nucleic acid was either cDNA or gDNA, and it came from T cells, B-cell-depleted T cells, or PBMCs.

Per the study methods: The assay estimated nucleated cells by amplifying reference gene primers. Clones were sequenced by immunoSEQ multiplex PCR, and TCRdb holds only the in-frame ones, with some missing. Clone size and V and J calls were adopted from that table, with D and trimming inferred from the DNA. The sample yields 150,000 to 180,000 clones, roughly 71% seen once. The CDR3 is made up of 13 amino acids. V was trimmed by 0 bases and J by 9 bases, leaving 9 bases between them. Per the germline V gene, CDR1 is SGHTA and CDR2 is FQGNSA. The gene calls are TRBV7-2 and TRBJ1-5; perhaps TRBD1 as D (5 bases). The sequence came from an elderly woman with acute or convalescent COVID-19. Input material: peripheral blood. The CDR3 nucleotides are TGTGCCAGCAGCTTAGCCAGGGATTGGCCCCAGCATTTT. Translated, it gives CASSLARDWPQHF.